This T cell receptor (beta chain) was captured by sequencing in a study of glioma-infiltrating T cells. Whole-study results and caveats: Above-expected tissue-blood divergence occurred in all gliomas, most in low-grade ones.

This clonotype was recorded many times. Its antigen remains unknown. Amplification of TCR alpha and beta CDR3 regions from RNA used iRepertoire nested multiplex PCR. TCRdb reprocessed the multiplex PCR reads via MiXCR and lists one record per CDR3 protein. Altogether approximately 40,000 distinct CDR3 sequences are present, about 20% being singletons, with the ten largest covering around 5.8%. The CDR3 totals 15 residues. The germline V gene encodes CDR1 MDHEN and CDR2 SYDVKM. Trimming at V came to 2 bases and at J to 7 bases, leaving 7 bases not matched to a gene. What was sequenced was glioma tissue, nonneoplastic brain tissue, or PBMCs (not recorded which). This receptor was obtained from a human donor with low-grade glioma or glioblastoma, undergoing nonglioma brain surgery, or in good health (not recorded which). The chain recombines TRBV28 with TRBJ1-5; TRBD1 matches at 8 bases. The CDR3 protein is CASSLGQGFRQPQHF. CDR3 coding DNA: TGTGCCAGCAGTTTAGGACAGGGTTTTCGGCAGCCCCAGCATTTT.